The 10 T cell receptor beta chains below come from one sample, sequenced in a study of response to subunit inactivated influenza vaccine. Via MiXCR, TCRdb re-called the RT-PCR reads, giving one row per CDR3 protein. The data hold hundreds of thousands of distinct CDR3 sequences, with approximately 7.7% observed a single time. Sequencing was performed on PBMCs from blood, taken roughly 24 months after vaccination. Receptor source: a man aged 50 to 75 who received an inactivated influenza vaccine.

The chain recombines TRBV2 with TRBJ2-3; D is possibly TRBD1 (5 bases). Trimming took 6 bases from V and 5 from J, leaving 9 bases between them. The CDR3 consists of 12 residues. Germline V lookup: CDR1 SNHLY, CDR2 FYNNEI. In DNA form, the CDR3 reads TGTGCCAGCAGCAAGGGGTTAGATACGCAGTATTTT. It translates to CASSKGLDTQYF.

The J gene is TRBJ2-3, the V gene TRBV6-2 or TRBV6-3; D not certain. The CDR3 contains 16 residues. Germline loops: CDR1 MNHEY, CDR2 SVGEGT. Trimming pared 6 bases from V and 8 bases from J, leaving 24 bases between. The CDR3 loop is CASSPDRARNLGTQYF. As DNA, the CDR3 is TGTGCCAGCAGCCCAGATAGGGCCCGAAACCTCGGTACGCAGTATTTT.

This clonotype came up many times. V usage is TRBV4-3 and J usage is TRBJ2-7; 7 bases are shared with TRBD1. This CDR3 has 13 residues. Losses at the gene ends were 5 bases for V and 6 bases for J; bases not matched to a gene: 7. Germline V lookup: CDR1 LGHNA, CDR2 YSLEER. DNA for the CDR3: TGCGCCAGCAGCATATCTACAGGGGTCGAGCAGTACTTC. Its translation: CASSISTGVEQYF.

This clonotype appeared a few times. The chain uses TRBV20-1 and TRBJ2-5; no definite D call. V lost 6 bases and J 4 bases, leaving 18 bases between the germline ends. This CDR3 spans 14 amino acids. Germline-derived CDR1 and CDR2 are DFQATT and SNEGSKA (reference sequence). As DNA, the CDR3 is TGCAGTGCCCGGGCAATTGGCGGTGGAGAGACCCAGTACTTC. It is translated as CSARAIGGGETQYF.

This chain uses TRBV7-3 with TRBJ2-1, with 7 positions matching TRBD2. Germline CDR1 is SGHTA and CDR2 is FQGTGA. This CDR3 has 20 amino acids. Unmatched junction bases numbered 17, after V lost 0 bases and J lost 3 bases. The DNA of the CDR3 is TGTGCCAGCAGCTTAACGTGGATGAAACTGGCGGGAGTTAGCTACAATGAGCAGTTCTTC. Its protein is CASSLTWMKLAGVSYNEQFF.

This clonotype was recorded at least ten times. The chain couples TRBV6-2 or TRBV6-3 to TRBJ2-1; D remains unclear. Germline V lookup: CDR1 MNHEY, CDR2 SVGEGT. This CDR3 is 14 amino acids long. V lost 6 bases, J lost 0 bases, and 9 bases lay in between. Here the CDR3 DNA reads TGTGCCAGCAGACTCACGATCTCCTACAATGAGCAGTTCTTC. Amino acids: CASRLTISYNEQFF.

In DNA form, the CDR3 reads TGTGCCAGCTCGGGCGGGAGGTCGGCAGATACGCAGTATTTT. It encodes CASSGGRSADTQYF. The chain recombines TRBV27 with TRBJ2-3; 8 bases are a match to TRBD2. V dropped 8 bases and J dropped 4; count of bases not matched to a gene: 8. Germline V gives CDR1 MNHEY, CDR2 SMNVEV (reference sequence). This CDR3 has 14 amino acids.

In this sample, this clonotype turned up many times. DNA for the CDR3: TGCAGTGGGCAGGACAGGCCCTACGAGCAGTACTTC. This sequence encodes CSGQDRPYEQYF. This chain connects TRBV20-1 to TRBJ2-7; 7 positions agree with TRBD1. Per the germline V gene, CDR1 is DFQATT and CDR2 is SNEGSKA (reference sequence). The CDR3 extends over 12 amino acids. V was pared by 7 bases and J by 2 bases, with 5 bases of the junction left unmatched.

This clonotype was picked up many times. The V and J genes are TRBV20-1 and TRBJ2-7; TRBD2 matches 12 bases. This CDR3 has 15 amino acids. Germline V gives CDR1 DFQATT, CDR2 SNEGSKA (reference sequence). After removal of 5 bases from V and 7 bases from J, the junction contained 12 bases not matched to a gene. CDR3 region: CSAENPSGGAREQYF. CDR3 sequence (DNA): TGCAGTGCTGAAAACCCTAGCGGGGGGGCCCGGGAGCAGTACTTC.

The genes are TRBV9 and TRBJ2-5; D possibly corresponds to TRBD1 (7 bases). The CDR3 is made up of 16 amino acids. V was shortened by 0 bases and J by 4 bases, with 16 bases between the two germline ends. Per the germline V gene, CDR1 is SGDLS and CDR2 is YYNGEE. DNA for the CDR3: TGTGCCAGCAGCGTAGGTTTTCAGGGGGGACGAGAGACCCAGTACTTC. Amino acid sequence: CASSVGFQGGRETQYF.